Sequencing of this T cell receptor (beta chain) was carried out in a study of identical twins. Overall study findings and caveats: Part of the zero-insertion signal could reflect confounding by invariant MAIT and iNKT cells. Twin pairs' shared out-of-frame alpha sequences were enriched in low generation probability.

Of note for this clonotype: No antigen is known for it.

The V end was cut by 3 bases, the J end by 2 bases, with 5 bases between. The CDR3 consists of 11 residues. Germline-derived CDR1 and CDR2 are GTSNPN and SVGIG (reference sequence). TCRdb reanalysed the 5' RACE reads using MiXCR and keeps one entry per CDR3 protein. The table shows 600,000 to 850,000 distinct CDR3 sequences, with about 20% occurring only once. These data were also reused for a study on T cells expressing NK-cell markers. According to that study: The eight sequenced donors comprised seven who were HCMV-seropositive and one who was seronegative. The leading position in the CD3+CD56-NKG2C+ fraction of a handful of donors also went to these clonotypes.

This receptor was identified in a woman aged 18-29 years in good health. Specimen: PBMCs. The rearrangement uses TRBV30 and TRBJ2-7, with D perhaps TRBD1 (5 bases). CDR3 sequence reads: CAWRTAYEQYF. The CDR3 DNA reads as TGTGCCTGGAGGACAGCCTACGAGCAGTACTTC.